The 13 T cell receptor beta chains in this list originate from one sample, sequenced in a study of cytomegalovirus exposure and HLA in healthy donors. PCR used 60 Vbeta primers and 13 Jbeta primers. The data were produced by immunoSEQ multiplex PCR, yet TCRdb's version contains in-frame clones alone and is incomplete. The sample table includes roughly 80,000 clones. The sequenced sample consisted of PBMCs. These receptors were taken from a man aged 50 or older in good health and CMV-seronegative.

The chain joins TRBV7-9 to TRBJ1-5; 7 bases line up with TRBD1. Trimming cost V 5 bases and J 8 bases; bases outside gene matches: 15. The length of the CDR3 is 16 residues. The germline CDR1 and CDR2 sequences are SEHNR and FQNEAQ (reference sequence). The DNA for the CDR3 is TGTGCCAGCAGCCCCGGGACAGCGATTAACGTAGAGCCCCAGCATTTT. It encodes CASSPGTAINVEPQHF.

The chain combines TRBV5-4 with TRBJ2-5; 13 nucleotides line up with TRBD2. The CDR3 is 15 amino acids. Trimming at V came to 3 bases and at J to 4 bases, leaving 3 bases not matched to a gene. Germline loops: CDR1 SGHNT, CDR2 YYREEE (reference sequence). CDR3 coding DNA: TGTGCCAGCAGCTCATGGACTAGCGGGGGAGAGACCCAGTACTTC. Protein product: CASSSWTSGGETQYF. Supplemented by reference TRBV5-4 and TRBJ2-5, the full variable domain reads ETGVTQSPTHLIKTRGQQVTLRCSSQSGHNTVSWYQQALGQGPQFIFQYYREEENGRGNFPPRFSGLQFPNYSSELNVNALELDDSALYLCASSSWTSGGETQYFGPGTRLLVL.

The chain employs TRBV28 and TRBJ2-4; D possibly corresponds to TRBD2 (7 bases). Trimming took off 10 bases at V and 4 bases at J, with 14 bases between the two ends. Germline loops: CDR1 MDHEN, CDR2 SYDVKM. This CDR3 comprises 13 residues. The CDR3 spells CATLRGGKNIQYF. For the CDR3, the DNA is TGTGCCACCCTCAGGGGAGGGAAAAACATTCAGTACTTC.

This sequence joins TRBV7-2 and TRBJ1-4; perhaps TRBD1 as D (5 bases). The CDR3 sequence is 12 residues long. V lost 9 bases and J lost 3, with 8 bases in between. The germline gives CDR1 SGHTA, CDR2 FQGNSA. DNA of the CDR3: TGTGCCAGTAGGGGATCTAATGAAAAACTGTTTTTT. Translated: CASRGSNEKLFF.

The chain employs TRBV7-2 and TRBJ2-1, with 8 bases aligning to TRBD2. This CDR3 has 15 residues. The germline V gene has CDR1 SGHTA and CDR2 FQGNSA. The trim removed 5 bases at V and 2 bases at J, leaving 5 bases unmatched. The CDR3 bases are TGTGCCAGCAGCCCCACCGGGGGGGCCTACAATGAGCAGTTCTTC. Its protein is CASSPTGGAYNEQFF.

The rearrangement joins TRBV7-2 to TRBJ2-7, with TRBD1 matching over 8 bases. Trimming cost V 3 bases and J 2 bases; bases outside gene matches: 6. Germline assignment: CDR1 SGHTA and CDR2 FQGNSA. This CDR3 comprises 15 residues. The CDR3, as DNA: TGTGCCAGCAGCTTGGTGACAGGGGCCCCCTACGAGCAGTACTTC. The encoded protein is CASSLVTGAPYEQYF.

The chain has TRBV6-5 and TRBJ1-5, with TRBD1 identical over 9 bases. Germline CDR1 is MNHEY and CDR2 is SVGAGI. The CDR3 is 15 amino acids. Trimming at V came to 6 bases and at J to 7 bases, leaving 10 bases not matched to a gene. DNA of the CDR3: TGTGCCAGCAGAACTACGACAGGGGGGGAACAGCCCCAGCATTTT. It encodes CASRTTTGGEQPQHF.

The V call is TRBV7-9, the J call TRBJ1-2, with 7 bases aligning to TRBD1. The germline CDR1 and CDR2 sequences are SEHNR and FQNEAQ (reference sequence). This CDR3 has 15 residues. With 8 bases clipped from V and 1 base from J, the junction kept 10 bases outside the gene matches. CDR3 in amino acids: CASSRGQIFNYGYTF. In nucleotides, the CDR3 is TGTGCCAGCTCCAGGGGACAGATCTTTAACTATGGCTACACCTTC.

V gene TRBV18 combines with J gene TRBJ2-5; D is uncertain. The germline V gene encodes CDR1 KGHSH and CDR2 LQKENI. V was cut by 3 bases and J by 2 bases, with 4 bases left in between. The CDR3 totals 12 residues. The CDR3 DNA reads as TGTGCCAGCTCACCCACACAAGAGACCCAGTACTTC. Amino acids: CASSPTQETQYF.

V usage is TRBV5-6 and J usage is TRBJ1-1; D is ambiguous. Trimming removed 5 bases from V and 2 bases from J, with 13 bases in between. This CDR3 region has 14 residues. Germline lookup yields CDR1 SGHDT and CDR2 YYEEEE. CDR3 region: CASSPQIFNTEAFF. The DNA of the CDR3 is TGTGCCAGCAGTCCCCAGATATTTAACACTGAAGCTTTCTTT.

The chain has TRBV5-1 and TRBJ1-3; D uncertain. Trimming took 1 base from V and 0 from J, leaving 8 bases between them. Germline CDR1 and CDR2: SGHRS and YFSETQ. The length of the CDR3 is 15 residues. The CDR3 DNA reads TGCGCCAGCAGCTTGTTACAGAGCTCTGGAAACACCATATATTTT. Residues: CASSLLQSSGNTIYF.

The rearrangement uses TRBV7-2 and TRBJ1-5; 7 nucleotides line up with TRBD1. CDR3 length: 13 residues. V dropped 5 bases and J dropped 6; count of bases not matched to a gene: 4. Germline CDR1 SGHTA, CDR2 FQGNSA. The CDR3 DNA sequence: TGTGCCAGCAGCCTAGGGACAGTTCAGCCCCAGCATTTT. The encoded protein is CASSLGTVQPQHF.

On this clone: One junction end does not reproduce the germline sequence, and a read error may be involved. Other nucleotide sequences in the sample specify the same CDR3. This rearrangement joins TRBV5-6 to TRBJ1-2, with 10 nucleotides matching TRBD1. CDR1 and CDR2 from the germline V gene are SGHDT and YYEEEE. The CDR3 has 15 residues. The CDR3 DNA sequence: TGCGCCAGCAGCTGGACGGGACAGGGGATCAATGGCTACACCTTC. Translated, it gives CASSWTGQGINGYTF.